The rows below give T cell receptor beta chains drawn from one sample of a study of control samples from healthy donors and cancer patients. Assay: immunoSEQ multiplex PCR; the TCRdb copy retains only in-frame clones and omits some. Among roughly 180,000 clones, just under 95% were seen once, and the ten largest hold roughly 4.3%. Sequencing input: blood. These receptors were taken from a woman aged 55-70 years in good health. CDR3s include the opening cysteine and the closing phenylalanine or tryptophan. A D gene is named only where the DNA matches it firmly. Clone size is given for some rows only: seen once, a few or many times, or a class if the clone is expanded.

cdr3_length: 15; v_call: TRBV6-5; d_call: -; j_call: TRBJ2-3; clone_size: once; cdr3_aa: CASSSTGAFTDTQYF; cdr3_nt: TGTGCCAGCAGTTCGACAGGCGCCTTCACAGATACGCAGTATTTT
cdr3_length: 18; v_call: TRBV19; d_call: -; j_call: TRBJ1-1; clone_size: -; cdr3_aa: CASNRFDSPGSPNTEAFF; cdr3_nt: TGTGCCAGTAACCGGTTTGACAGTCCCGGCTCCCCAAACACTGAAGCTTTCTTT
cdr3_length: 14; v_call: TRBV27; d_call: -; j_call: TRBJ1-1; clone_size: -; cdr3_aa: CASQSGGWNTEAFF; cdr3_nt: TGTGCCAGCCAAAGCGGGGGCTGGAACACTGAAGCTTTCTTT
cdr3_length: 14; v_call: TRBV5-1; d_call: -; j_call: TRBJ2-7; clone_size: -; cdr3_aa: CASSLEGFSYEQYF; cdr3_nt: TGCGCCAGCAGCTTGGAAGGTTTTTCCTACGAGCAGTACTTC
cdr3_length: 16; v_call: TRBV5-4; d_call: TRBD1; j_call: TRBJ2-2; clone_size: -; cdr3_aa: CASSPGTGPRTGELFF; cdr3_nt: TGTGCCAGCAGCCCTGGGACAGGGCCAAGGACCGGGGAGCTGTTTTTT
cdr3_length: 13; v_call: TRBV5-6; d_call: TRBD1; j_call: TRBJ1-1; clone_size: -; cdr3_aa: CASSTGGNTEAFF; cdr3_nt: TGTGCCAGCAGCACAGGGGGGAACACTGAAGCTTTCTTT
cdr3_length: 14; v_call: TRBV4-1; d_call: -; j_call: TRBJ1-2; clone_size: -; cdr3_aa: CASSQGRVNYGYTF; cdr3_nt: TGCGCCAGCAGCCAAGGCAGGGTCAACTATGGCTACACCTTC
cdr3_length: 13; v_call: TRBV11-3; d_call: -; j_call: TRBJ2-2; clone_size: -; cdr3_aa: CASSLEGQGELFF; cdr3_nt: TGTGCCAGCAGCTTAGAAGGCCAGGGGGAGCTGTTTTTT
cdr3_length: 15; v_call: TRBV4-1; d_call: TRBD1; j_call: TRBJ2-1; clone_size: -; cdr3_aa: CASSPEGTAPGEQFF; cdr3_nt: TGCGCCAGCAGCCCAGAAGGGACAGCTCCCGGTGAGCAGTTCTTC
cdr3_length: 16; v_call: TRBV4-2; d_call: TRBD1; j_call: TRBJ1-3; clone_size: once; cdr3_aa: CASSQGTGGGGNTIYF; cdr3_nt: TGTGCCAGCAGCCAGGGGACAGGGGGCGGTGGAAACACCATATATTTT
cdr3_length: 16; v_call: TRBV13; d_call: TRBD1; j_call: TRBJ2-7; clone_size: -; cdr3_aa: CASSPPRGQGLYEQYF; cdr3_nt: TGTGCCAGCAGCCCCCCTCGGGGACAGGGGCTGTACGAGCAGTACTTC
cdr3_length: 14; v_call: TRBV27; d_call: -; j_call: TRBJ2-1; clone_size: once; cdr3_aa: CASSLGLATNEQFF; cdr3_nt: TGTGCCAGCAGTTTAGGCCTAGCCACAAATGAGCAGTTCTTC
cdr3_length: 14; v_call: TRBV10-1; d_call: -; j_call: TRBJ1-1; clone_size: -; cdr3_aa: CASSAGNMNTEAFF; cdr3_nt: TGCGCCAGCAGTGCGGGCAACATGAACACTGAAGCTTTCTTT
cdr3_length: 14; v_call: TRBV5-4; d_call: TRBD1; j_call: TRBJ1-1; clone_size: -; cdr3_aa: CASSGGQGVTEAFF; cdr3_nt: TGTGCCAGCAGCGGAGGACAGGGGGTCACTGAAGCTTTCTTT
cdr3_length: 13; v_call: TRBV13; d_call: -; j_call: TRBJ1-1; clone_size: -; cdr3_aa: CASSLNGNTEAFF; cdr3_nt: TGTGCCAGCAGCTTGAACGGGAACACTGAAGCTTTCTTT
cdr3_length: 15; v_call: TRBV6-2/TRBV6-3; d_call: -; j_call: TRBJ1-5; clone_size: -; cdr3_aa: CASSPGAGGNQPQHF; cdr3_nt: TGTGCCAGCAGTCCCGGGGCAGGGGGCAATCAGCCCCAGCATTTT
cdr3_length: 15; v_call: TRBV7-8; d_call: -; j_call: TRBJ2-1; clone_size: -; cdr3_aa: CASSLDQASYNEQFF; cdr3_nt: TGTGCCAGCAGCCTCGACCAGGCCTCCTACAATGAGCAGTTCTTC
cdr3_length: 16; v_call: TRBV5-1; d_call: TRBD2; j_call: TRBJ2-7; clone_size: few; cdr3_aa: CASSLTASGGSYEQYF; cdr3_nt: TGCGCCAGCAGCTTGACTGCAAGCGGGGGTTCCTACGAGCAGTACTTC
cdr3_length: 14; v_call: TRBV24-1; d_call: -; j_call: TRBJ2-2; clone_size: -; cdr3_aa: CATSEQGPTGELFF; cdr3_nt: TGTGCCACCAGTGAGCAGGGTCCCACCGGGGAGCTGTTTTTT
cdr3_length: 13; v_call: TRBV12-3/TRBV12-4; d_call: -; j_call: TRBJ2-7; clone_size: -; cdr3_aa: CASSDQDSYEQYF; cdr3_nt: TGTGCCAGCAGTGACCAGGACAGCTACGAGCAGTACTTC
cdr3_length: 18; v_call: TRBV18; d_call: -; j_call: TRBJ2-7; clone_size: -; cdr3_aa: CASSPFTPMSSGAYEQYF; cdr3_nt: TGTGCCAGCTCACCTTTTACTCCAATGAGCTCCGGGGCATATGAGCAGTACTTC
cdr3_length: 13; v_call: TRBV12-3/TRBV12-4; d_call: -; j_call: TRBJ1-2; clone_size: -; cdr3_aa: CASSRTSGYGYTF; cdr3_nt: TGTGCCAGCAGCCGGACATCGGGGTATGGCTACACCTTC
cdr3_length: 14; v_call: TRBV19; d_call: -; j_call: TRBJ1-1; clone_size: -; cdr3_aa: CASSMGLRDTEAFF; cdr3_nt: TGTGCCAGTAGTATGGGCCTGAGGGACACTGAAGCTTTCTTT
cdr3_length: 14; v_call: TRBV30; d_call: -; j_call: TRBJ1-3; clone_size: -; cdr3_aa: CAWSKGGAGNTIYF; cdr3_nt: TGTGCCTGGAGTAAAGGAGGGGCTGGAAACACCATATATTTT
cdr3_length: 14; v_call: TRBV6-5; d_call: -; j_call: TRBJ2-2; clone_size: -; cdr3_aa: CASIGQMNTGELFF; cdr3_nt: TGTGCCAGCATTGGGCAGATGAACACCGGGGAGCTGTTTTTT